One sample yielded the 29 T cell receptor beta chains listed below, sequenced in a study of blood T cell repertoires in COVID-19. The repertoire was sequenced with immunoSEQ multiplex PCR; TCRdb's copy has only in-frame clones and lacks some. The data contain 250,000 to 300,000 clones, 85% to 90% of them singletons. Material for sequencing was PBMCs or T cells enriched from blood (not recorded which). All receptors derive from a woman aged 60 to 75 who had recovered from COVID-19.

The V and J genes are TRBV3-1 (or the pseudogene TRBV3-2) and TRBJ1-1; D gene unclear. V was pared by 2 bases and J by 2 bases, with 3 bases between. Per the germline V gene, CDR1 is LGHDT and CDR2 is YNNKEL (reference sequence). This CDR3 is 12 amino acids long. Written as DNA, the CDR3 is TGTGCCAGCAGCCAAATAAACACTGAAGCTTTCTTT. The encoded protein is CASSQINTEAFF.

The genes are TRBV7-2 and TRBJ2-2, with D unclear. Germline lookup yields CDR1 SGHTA and CDR2 FQGNSA. This CDR3 has 14 amino acids. V was trimmed by 4 bases and J by 4 bases, leaving 10 bases between them. The CDR3 bases are TGTGCCAGCAGCTCCTACAGCCTCACCGGGGAGCTGTTTTTT. Encoded protein: CASSSYSLTGELFF.

This rearrangement joins TRBV18 to TRBJ1-6; 7 nucleotides line up with TRBD1. V gave up 8 bases and J gave up 10 bases; unmatched junction bases: 11. CDR3 length equals 14 residues. Germline lookup yields CDR1 KGHSH and CDR2 LQKENI. The CDR3 DNA reads TGTGCCAGCGGGATAGACAGGGCATACTCACCCCTCCACTTT. This gives the protein CASGIDRAYSPLHF. Variable domain in full (rest from reference TRBV18 and TRBJ1-6): NAGVMQNPRHLVRRRGQEARLRCSPMKGHSHVYWYRQLPEEGLKFMVYLQKENIIDESGMPKERFSAEFPKEGPSILRIQQVVRGDSAAYFCASGIDRAYSPLHFGNGTRLTVT.

The gene calls are TRBV18 and TRBJ1-4, with 10 bases fitting TRBD1. This CDR3 comprises 14 residues. Germline CDR1 reads KGHSH; CDR2 reads LQKENI. J gave up 6 bases and V 10 bases, and 8 bases lay outside the gene matches. For the CDR3, the DNA is TGTGCCACCAACGGAGGGACAGGGGATGAAAAACTGTTTTTT. Amino acids: CATNGGTGDEKLFF. Drawing the rest from reference TRBV18 and TRBJ1-4, the complete variable domain is NAGVMQNPRHLVRRRGQEARLRCSPMKGHSHVYWYRQLPEEGLKFMVYLQKENIIDESGMPKERFSAEFPKEGPSILRIQQVVRGDSAAYFCATNGGTGDEKLFFGSGTQLSVL.

Concerning this clone: The sample contains more than one DNA sequence encoding this CDR3. The V and J genes are TRBV6-5 and TRBJ1-1, with TRBD1 matching over 7 bases. The CDR3 runs to 13 residues. V shed 5 bases, J shed 2 bases, and the junction held 2 bases outside the gene matches. Germline V lookup: CDR1 MNHEY, CDR2 SVGAGI. This CDR3 is CASSRQGNTEAFF. Here the CDR3 DNA reads TGTGCCAGCAGTAGACAGGGAAACACTGAAGCTTTCTTT.

This rearrangement joins TRBV2 to TRBJ2-1, with 9 bases matching TRBD2. The CDR3 length is 15 residues. With 3 bases clipped from V and 6 bases from J, the junction kept 6 bases outside the gene matches. Germline CDR1 is SNHLY and CDR2 is FYNNEI. CDR3: CASSDGTSPINEQFF. CDR3 DNA sequence: TGTGCCAGCAGTGATGGGACTAGCCCTATCAATGAGCAGTTCTTC.

This clone was seen only once. The same CDR3 arises from other DNA sequences in this sample as well. The chain has TRBV28 and TRBJ1-5; no clear D gene. Between the trimmed V and J ends, which lost 6 bases and 3 bases, there was a span of 9 bases. Germline CDR1 is MDHEN and CDR2 is SYDVKM. The CDR3 has 13 residues. The CDR3 protein is CASSLAVNQPQHF. The CDR3, as DNA: TGTGCCAGCAGCTTGGCCGTCAATCAGCCCCAGCATTTT.

J is TRBJ2-7 and V is TRBV7-9, with TRBD2 identical over 14 bases. The CDR3 is 16 residues long. After removal of 4 bases from V and 2 bases from J, the junction contained 4 bases not matched to a gene. Germline assignment: CDR1 SEHNR and CDR2 FQNEAQ (reference sequence). DNA for the CDR3: TGTGCCAGCAGCTCGACTAGCGGGAGGGTCCCCTACGAGCAGTACTTC. This gives the protein CASSSTSGRVPYEQYF.

The CDR3 region has the DNA TGTGCCAGCAACCTAGCGGGAGATTACGAGCAGTACTTC. It translates to CASNLAGDYEQYF. The rearrangement joins TRBV2 to TRBJ2-7; 10 nucleotides match TRBD2. The CDR3 extends over 13 amino acids. Germline CDR1 is SNHLY and CDR2 is FYNNEI. V lost 7 bases, J lost 4 bases, and 4 bases stayed unmatched.

This clone was seen a single time. V and J are TRBV29-1 and TRBJ1-1; D is perhaps TRBD1 (6 bases). The CDR3 spans 13 residues. The V gene lost 5 bases and the J gene lost 1 base, with 11 bases spanning the gap. Germline V gene data show CDR1 as SQVTM and CDR2 as ANQGSEA. The CDR3 nucleotides are TGCAGCGTTCTGACGACAGGGAACACTGAAGCTTTCTTT. Residues: CSVLTTGNTEAFF. Complete variable domain (other parts from reference TRBV29-1 and TRBJ1-1): SAVISQKPSRDICQRGTSLTIQCQVDSQVTMMFWYRQQPGQSLTLIATANQGSEATYESGFVIDKFPISRPNLTFSTLTVSNMSPEDSSIYLCSVLTTGNTEAFFGQGTRLTVV.

The DNA for the CDR3 is TGTGCCAGCAGCTACGGACAGGGTCCCTACGAGCAGTACTTC. This codes for CASSYGQGPYEQYF. The gene calls are TRBV9 and TRBJ2-7, with 8 bases that match TRBD1. CDR1 and CDR2 from the germline V gene are SGDLS and YYNGEE. The CDR3 runs 14 residues. Trimming removed 4 bases from V and 2 bases from J; junction bases left unmatched: 5.

The V call is TRBV7-3, the J call TRBJ2-3; 9 bases match TRBD2. The CDR3 loop spans 15 amino acids. After removal of 4 bases from V and 3 bases from J, the junction contained 5 bases not matched to a gene. Per the germline V gene, CDR1 is SGHTA and CDR2 is FQGTGA. Here the CDR3 DNA reads TGTGCCAGCAGCTCGGATAGCGGGAGTACAGATACGCAGTATTTT. Its translation is CASSSDSGSTDTQYF.

This clone was seen a few times. The gene calls are TRBV5-6 and TRBJ1-2; perhaps TRBD1 as D (6 bases). There are 13 residues in the CDR3. The V end lost 1 base, the J end lost 8 bases, and 12 bases lay between the germline ends. CDR1 SGHDT and CDR2 YYEEEE come from the germline V gene. CDR3 sequence (DNA): TGTGCCAGCAGCTTGTACAGGGTGGAGGGCTACACCTTC. Translation: CASSLYRVEGYTF.

The V gene is TRBV5-1, the J gene TRBJ1-2, with 8 bases lining up with TRBD1. The germline V gene encodes CDR1 SGHRS and CDR2 YFSETQ. Trimming cost V 4 bases and J 8 bases; bases outside gene matches: 10. The CDR3 spans 14 residues. The CDR3 protein is CASSIETGVFGYTF. As DNA, the CDR3 is TGCGCCAGCAGCATAGAGACAGGGGTTTTCGGCTACACCTTC.

In its sample, this clone was seen a few times. The rearrangement links TRBV10-3 to TRBJ2-1, with 9 positions matching TRBD2. The germline V gene has CDR1 ENHRY and CDR2 SYGVKD. The trim removed 2 bases at V and 0 bases at J, leaving 2 bases unmatched. The CDR3 sequence is 16 residues long. In DNA, the CDR3 is TGTGCCATCAGTGAGCCGACTAGCGGCTCCTACAATGAGCAGTTCTTC. Encoded protein: CAISEPTSGSYNEQFF.

This sequence joins TRBV5-8 and TRBJ2-7; TRBD1 is a possible D gene (5 bases). CDR1 and CDR2 from the germline V gene are SGHTS and YDEGEE. The CDR3 has 15 amino acids. The V and J ends lost 0 bases and 2 bases respectively, with 12 bases between them. CDR3 nucleotides: TGTGCCAGCAGCTTGGGGGGCGCAAATCCCTACGAGCAGTACTTC. This sequence encodes CASSLGGANPYEQYF.

This chain connects TRBV5-8 to TRBJ1-5, with D perhaps TRBD1 (5 bases). The germline gives CDR1 SGHTS, CDR2 YDEGEE. Trimming pared 2 bases from V and 6 bases from J, leaving 6 bases between. The CDR3 contains 12 residues. CDR3 DNA sequence: TGTGCCAGCAGCTTCAGGGTTCAGCCCCAGCATTTT. This sequence encodes CASSFRVQPQHF. The full variable domain, in which reference TRBV5-8 and TRBJ1-5 provide the parts outside the CDR3, is EAGVTQSPTHLIKTRGQQATLRCSPISGHTSVYWYQQALGLGLQFLLWYDEGEERNRGNFPPRFSGRQFPNYSSELNVNALELEDSALYLCASSFRVQPQHFGDGTRLSIL.

Remarks on this clone: The same CDR3 is also encoded by other DNA sequences in this sample. The chain couples TRBV28 to TRBJ2-7; D perhaps matches TRBD1 (6 bases). With 6 bases removed from V and 4 bases from J, the gap between germline ends came to 10 bases. CDR1 is MDHEN, CDR2 SYDVKM, per germline. CDR3 length equals 12 residues. The DNA for the CDR3 is TGTGCCAGCAGCTCCGGGACATACGAGCAGTACTTC. It specifies CASSSGTYEQYF. The full variable domain, its missing parts supplied by reference TRBV28 and TRBJ2-7, is DVKVTQSSRYLVKRTGEKVFLECVQDMDHENMFWYRQDPGLGLRLIYFSYDVKMKEKGDIPEGYSVSREKKERFSLILESASTNQTSMYLCASSSGTYEQYFGPGTRLTVT.

The chain links TRBV11-3 to TRBJ2-7; D possibly corresponds to TRBD2 (5 bases). Germline CDR1 and CDR2: SGHNT and YENEEA. The CDR3 contains 17 residues. V was shortened by 4 bases and J by 2 bases, with 21 bases between the two germline ends. In DNA, the CDR3 is TGTGCCAGCAGCTCCAACCCCGGGGATCACCCACCCTACGAGCAGTACTTC. Amino acid sequence: CASSSNPGDHPPYEQYF.

The chain links TRBV3-1 (or the pseudogene TRBV3-2) to TRBJ1-2; D is uncertain. Per germline, CDR1 LGHDT and CDR2 YNNKEL (reference sequence). The ends were cut back, 0 bases at V and 7 bases at J, with 12 bases in the middle. This CDR3 spans 14 amino acids. In DNA, the CDR3 is TGTGCCAGCAGCCAAGATCGGGAGGCCAGTGGCTACACCTTC. Its protein is CASSQDREASGYTF.

This clone was counted a single time. This sequence joins TRBV30 and TRBJ1-2; 9 bases align to TRBD1. CDR1 is GTSNPN and CDR2 is SVGIG in the germline V gene (reference sequence). V trimming: 2 bases; J trimming: 3 bases; junction bases outside the gene matches: 4. The CDR3 length is 14 residues. The CDR3 bases are TGTGCCTGGAGTTCGACAGGGGGTCACTATGGCTACACCTTC. It translates to CAWSSTGGHYGYTF.

The J gene is TRBJ2-5, the V gene TRBV2; D gene uncertain. Trimming left V 11 bases short and J 5 bases short, with 15 bases between. Germline CDR1 SNHLY, CDR2 FYNNEI. This CDR3 has 12 amino acids. The CDR3 loop is CAVSFLAETQYF. In DNA form, the CDR3 reads TGTGCCGTATCTTTCTTAGCCGAGACCCAGTACTTC.

V and J are TRBV6-4 and TRBJ2-7; 8 bases align to TRBD2. V shed 5 bases, J shed 6 bases, and the junction held 18 bases outside the gene matches. The CDR3 has 17 residues. The germline gives CDR1 MRHNA, CDR2 SNTAGT. The CDR3 is CASSPDYAGGSFSEQYF. CDR3 nucleotides: TGTGCCAGCAGTCCCGACTACGCGGGAGGCTCATTCTCCGAGCAGTACTTC.

This chain connects TRBV7-8 to TRBJ1-2, with TRBD1 as a possible D gene (6 bases). V was pared by 2 bases and J by 4 bases, with 20 bases between. The CDR3 is 17 residues long. From germline, CDR1 is SGHVS and CDR2 FQNEAQ. CDR3 DNA: TGTGCCAGCAGCTTAAGTCTTGATCAGGGGAAATTCTATGGCTACACCTTC. This codes for CASSLSLDQGKFYGYTF.

The sample holds one count of this clone. The chain joins TRBV18 to TRBJ1-3, with D uncertain. Germline loops: CDR1 KGHSH, CDR2 LQKENI. The CDR3 sequence is 15 residues long. V lost 1 base, J lost 4 bases, and 11 bases lay in between. The CDR3 is CASSPRRSVGNTIYF. CDR3 bases: TGTGCCAGCTCACCACGCAGATCCGTCGGAAACACCATATATTTT.

The V and J genes are TRBV7-3 and TRBJ2-7; 10 nucleotides match TRBD1. The CDR3 length is 14 residues. Unmatched junction bases numbered 2, after V lost 5 bases and J lost 1 base. Germline CDR1 and CDR2: SGHTA and FQGTGA. The chain's CDR3 is CASSVGQGSYEQYF. CDR3 DNA sequence: TGTGCCAGCAGCGTGGGACAGGGGTCCTACGAGCAGTACTTC.

This chain connects TRBV2 to TRBJ1-4; D remains ambiguous. The V end was cut by 6 bases, the J end by 8 bases, with 7 bases between. Per germline, CDR1 SNHLY and CDR2 FYNNEI. This CDR3 comprises 11 residues. CDR3 nucleotides: TGTGCCAGCAGAGTAGAAGAAAAACTGTTTTTT. This gives the protein CASRVEEKLFF.

This clone was recorded a few times. V is TRBV5-1 and J is TRBJ1-3; tentatively, D is TRBD1 (5 bases). Germline values: CDR1 SGHRS, CDR2 YFSETQ. CDR3 length equals 16 residues. Deletions cut 4 bases from V and 1 base from J, with 15 bases between. The CDR3 DNA reads as TGCGCCAGCAGCAATGGCGACAGCGGGTCTGGAAACACCATATATTTT. As protein: CASSNGDSGSGNTIYF.

V gene TRBV19 combines with J gene TRBJ1-1; TRBD1 might be the D (5 bases). Per germline, CDR1 LNHDA and CDR2 SQIVND (reference sequence). V lost 3 bases to trimming and J lost 4 bases, with 9 bases between them. This CDR3 comprises 13 residues. For the CDR3, the DNA is TGTGCCAGTAGTATTGGGAGGGGCACTGAAGCTTTCTTT. Its translation: CASSIGRGTEAFF.